Below are 14 T cell receptor beta chains sequenced from a single sample in a study of post-analysis software for immune sequencing data. Findings and caveats of the study: A few TRBV segments were significantly more frequent in patients than in controls. TRBV5-6, TRBV5-1 and TRBV20-1 were among these segments.

Libraries were made from TCR beta cDNA, and they carried unique molecular identifiers. TCRdb reprocessed the PCR reads via MiXCR and lists one record per CDR3 protein. The sample has roughly 200,000 distinct CDR3 sequences; 25% to 30% are singletons. These receptors' antigens are unknown. The source material was blood. Source of these receptors: a girl aged 2-17 years with multiple sclerosis.

This clonotype was observed a handful of times. CDR3 nucleotide sequence: TGTGCCAGCAGTTTACTAGGTGGAAACACCATATATTTT. Translated, it gives CASSLLGGNTIYF. V and J are TRBV12-3 or TRBV12-4 and TRBJ1-3; D call uncertain. V dropped 2 bases and J dropped 3 bases, with 5 bases sitting between them. The CDR3 is made up of 13 amino acids.

This clonotype was seen repeatedly, ten times or more. V and J are TRBV29-1 and TRBJ1-2; D uncertain. The germline V and J ends were trimmed by 3 bases and 2 bases, with 10 bases remaining between them. The CDR3 consists of 13 residues. Germline CDR1 reads SQVTM; CDR2 reads ANQGSEA. CDR3 sequence: CSVDPVRNYGYTF. The CDR3 DNA follows: TGCAGCGTTGACCCTGTCAGGAACTATGGCTACACCTTC.

As regards this clonotype: The junction differs from germline at one of its ends, possibly a read error. The rearrangement uses TRBV2 and TRBJ2-3, with D unclear. Germline lookup yields CDR1 SNHLY and CDR2 FYNNEI. This CDR3 contains 16 residues. The CDR3 nucleotides read TGTGCCCGCAGTGACGGGTGGGCTCCTTCCACAGATACGCAGTATTTT. Its protein is CARSDGWAPSTDTQYF.

This clonotype has ten or more counts. The chain joins TRBV29-1 to TRBJ2-1; TRBD2 aligns across 9 bases. CDR3 length: 14 amino acids. Germline CDR1 reads SQVTM; CDR2 reads ANQGSEA. V shed 4 bases, J shed 5 bases, and the junction held 6 bases outside the gene matches. The CDR3 sequence is CSVASAGGHNEQFF. The DNA of the CDR3 is TGCAGCGTTGCGAGTGCGGGGGGGCACAATGAGCAGTTCTTC.

The rearrangement uses TRBV12-3 or TRBV12-4 and TRBJ2-4, with 7 bases lining up with TRBD1. Germline trimming cut 5 bases from V and 13 bases from J; bases unmatched to any gene: 17. CDR3 length: 15 residues. CDR3 sequence: CASSLEDRPSLGQYF. The CDR3 DNA sequence: TGTGCCAGCAGTCTCGAGGACAGGCCCTCACTAGGGCAGTACTTC.

Only a few counts were recorded for this clonotype. This CDR3 is missing its conserved last phenylalanine or tryptophan, likely due to a read error. The DNA is left out, because the CDR3 cannot be placed on it with certainty; the CDR3 is given as TCRdb lists it. The chain uses TRBV21-1 and TRBJ2-5; the table gives TRBD2 as D, unverified against the DNA. TRBV21-1 is flagged as a pseudogene. The CDR3 is 16 amino acids in total, end residues counted. CDR3 loop: CASSKWRAGPCGEQYC.

A remark on this clonotype: A read error may explain this, as a much larger clone is one base away. V and J are TRBV6-5 and TRBJ2-5; D gene uncertain. Germline CDR1 and CDR2: MNHEY and SVGAGI. V lost 2 bases and J lost 1, with 11 bases in between. This CDR3 is built from 15 residues. The CDR3, as DNA: TGTGCCAGCAGTTACCCACGTGGGTTCCAAGAGACCCAGTACTTC. This translates into CASSYPRGFQETQYF.

In this sample, this clonotype turned up a few times. The CDR3 protein is CASSLSSGNNQPQHF. DNA of the CDR3: TGCGCCAGCAGCTTGAGCTCAGGTAACAATCAGCCCCAGCATTTT. This chain uses TRBV5-1 with TRBJ1-5; D not certain. CDR3 length: 15 residues. V lost 1 base to trimming and J lost 3 bases, with 11 bases between them. In germline, CDR1 is SGHRS, CDR2 YFSETQ.

In nucleotides, the CDR3 is TGCAGTGCTAGACTGTACCCGAACACCGGGGAGCTGTTTTTT. It translates to CSARLYPNTGELFF. V usage is TRBV20-1 and J usage is TRBJ2-2; D ambiguous. Germline CDR1 and CDR2: DFQATT and SNEGSKA (reference sequence). CDR3 length equals 14 residues. The germline V and J ends were trimmed by 2 bases and 0 bases, with 7 bases remaining between them.

This clonotype was counted at least ten times. V usage is TRBV28 and J usage is TRBJ2-7; 7 positions match TRBD1. J lost 7 bases, V lost 10 bases, and 19 bases had no gene match. This CDR3 has 15 residues. Germline CDR1 is MDHEN and CDR2 is SYDVKM. CDR3 sequence: CAITTRRQGRYEQYF. The CDR3 region has the DNA TGTGCCATAACAACACGGAGACAGGGCCGATATGAGCAGTACTTC.

This clonotype was counted only a few times. The gene calls are TRBV20-1 and TRBJ1-1, with D uncertain. Trimming left V 0 bases short and J 6 bases short, with 17 bases between. This CDR3 is 15 amino acids long. Germline V gene lookup returns CDR1 DFQATT and CDR2 SNEGSKA (reference sequence). The CDR3 region is CSARDTLNGSPEAFF. CDR3 bases: TGCAGTGCTAGAGATACTTTGAATGGCTCCCCTGAAGCTTTCTTT.

This clonotype was recorded many times. This chain uses TRBV28 with TRBJ2-7; 10 nucleotides match TRBD2. The CDR3 runs 14 residues. Germline CDR1 is MDHEN and CDR2 is SYDVKM. The trim removed 10 bases at V and 0 bases at J, leaving 6 bases unmatched. The CDR3 loop is CATRLAGNSYEQYF. CDR3 DNA sequence: TGTGCCACCCGACTAGCGGGCAACTCCTACGAGCAGTACTTC. The whole variable domain, filled in from reference TRBV28 and TRBJ2-7, reads DVKVTQSSRYLVKRTGEKVFLECVQDMDHENMFWYRQDPGLGLRLIYFSYDVKMKEKGDIPEGYSVSREKKERFSLILESASTNQTSMYLCATRLAGNSYEQYFGPGTRLTVT.

The chain uses TRBV4-1 and TRBJ1-4; possibly TRBD1 for D (6 bases). The CDR3 extends over 15 amino acids. The ends were cut back, 7 bases at V and 0 bases at J, with 12 bases in the middle. Per the germline V gene, CDR1 is MGHRA and CDR2 is YSYEKL. DNA of the CDR3: TGCGCCAGCAAGGGGGGGTCGACAACTAATGAAAAACTGTTTTTT. Its translation: CASKGGSTTNEKLFF.

This clonotype was observed many times. The chain recombines TRBV28 with TRBJ2-7; TRBD1 might be the D (5 bases). Germline V gene lookup returns CDR1 MDHEN and CDR2 SYDVKM. V was pared by 2 bases and J by 3 bases, with 11 bases between. CDR3 length: 14 residues. CDR3: CASSLQAGHYEQYF. The CDR3 DNA reads TGTGCCAGCAGTTTACAAGCAGGGCACTACGAGCAGTACTTC.